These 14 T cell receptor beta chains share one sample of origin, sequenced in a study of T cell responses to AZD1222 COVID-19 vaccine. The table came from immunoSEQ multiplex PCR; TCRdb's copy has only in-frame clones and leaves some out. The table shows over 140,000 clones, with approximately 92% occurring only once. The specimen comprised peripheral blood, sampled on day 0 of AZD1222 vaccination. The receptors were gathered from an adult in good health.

In nucleotides, the CDR3 is TGCAGCGTCAAGGGGGTTAGGAATGAGCAGTTCTTC. Amino acid sequence: CSVKGVRNEQFF. This chain connects TRBV29-1 to TRBJ2-1; D may be TRBD1 (6 bases). Germline V lookup: CDR1 SQVTM, CDR2 ANQGSEA. This CDR3 has 12 residues. The ends were cut back, 6 bases at V and 7 bases at J, with 13 bases in the middle.

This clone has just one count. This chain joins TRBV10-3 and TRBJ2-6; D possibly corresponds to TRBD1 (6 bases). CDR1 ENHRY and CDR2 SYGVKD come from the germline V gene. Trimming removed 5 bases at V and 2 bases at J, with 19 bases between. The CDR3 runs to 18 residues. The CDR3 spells CAISNPRGEGAGANVLTF. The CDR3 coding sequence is TGTGCCATCAGTAACCCCCGGGGCGAGGGGGCTGGGGCCAACGTCCTGACTTTC.

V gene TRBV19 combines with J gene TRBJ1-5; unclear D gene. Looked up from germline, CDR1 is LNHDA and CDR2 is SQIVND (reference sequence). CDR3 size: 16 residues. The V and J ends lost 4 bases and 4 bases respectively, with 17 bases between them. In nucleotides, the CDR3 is TGTGCCAGTAGTAATTTTGAAGGCCTAGGGAATCAGCCCCAGCATTTT. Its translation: CASSNFEGLGNQPQHF. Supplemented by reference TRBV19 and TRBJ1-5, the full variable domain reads DGGITQSPKYLFRKEGQNVTLSCEQNLNHDAMYWYRQDPGQGLRLIYYSQIVNDFQKGDIAEGYSVSREKKESFPLTVTSAQKNPTAFYLCASSNFEGLGNQPQHFGDGTRLSIL.

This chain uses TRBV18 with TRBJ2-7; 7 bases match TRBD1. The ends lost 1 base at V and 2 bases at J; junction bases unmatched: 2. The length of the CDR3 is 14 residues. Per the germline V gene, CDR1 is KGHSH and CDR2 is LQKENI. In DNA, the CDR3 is TGTGCCAGCTCACCACAGGGACAGACCTACGAGCAGTACTTC. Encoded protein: CASSPQGQTYEQYF.

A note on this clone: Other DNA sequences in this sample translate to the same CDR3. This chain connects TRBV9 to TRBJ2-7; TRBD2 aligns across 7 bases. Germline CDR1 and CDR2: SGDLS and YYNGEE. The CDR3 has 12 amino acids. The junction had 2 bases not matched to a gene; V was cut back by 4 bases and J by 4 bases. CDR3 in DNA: TGTGCCAGCAGCCCGGGGGGATACGAGCAGTACTTC. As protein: CASSPGGYEQYF.

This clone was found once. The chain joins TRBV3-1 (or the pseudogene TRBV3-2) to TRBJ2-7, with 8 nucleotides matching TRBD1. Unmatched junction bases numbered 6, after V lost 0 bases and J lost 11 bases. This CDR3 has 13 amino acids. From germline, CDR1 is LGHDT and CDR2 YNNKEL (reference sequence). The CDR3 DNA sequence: TGTGCCAGCAGCCAAGAAGGGCAGGGGGCGAAGTACTTC. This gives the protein CASSQEGQGAKYF.

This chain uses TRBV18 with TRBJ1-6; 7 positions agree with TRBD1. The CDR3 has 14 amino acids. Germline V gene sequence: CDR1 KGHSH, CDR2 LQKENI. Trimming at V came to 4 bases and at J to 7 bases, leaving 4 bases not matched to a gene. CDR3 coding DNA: TGTGCCAGCTCACGGACAGGCACGAATTCACCCCTCCACTTT. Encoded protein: CASSRTGTNSPLHF.

In DNA form, the CDR3 reads TGTGCCAGCAGCTTGGACTGGAATGAGCAGTTCTTC. Translating gives CASSLDWNEQFF. This sequence joins TRBV5-4 and TRBJ2-1; D unresolved. The V and J ends lost 0 bases and 7 bases respectively, with 5 bases between them. Per the germline V gene, CDR1 is SGHNT and CDR2 is YYREEE (reference sequence). The CDR3 consists of 12 residues.

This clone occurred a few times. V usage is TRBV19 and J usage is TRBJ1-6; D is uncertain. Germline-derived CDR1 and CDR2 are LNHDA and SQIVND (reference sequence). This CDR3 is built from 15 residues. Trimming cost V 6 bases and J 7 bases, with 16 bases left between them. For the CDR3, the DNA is TGTGCCAGTAGCACCGTGGGCAGATACAATTCACCCCTCCACTTT. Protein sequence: CASSTVGRYNSPLHF.

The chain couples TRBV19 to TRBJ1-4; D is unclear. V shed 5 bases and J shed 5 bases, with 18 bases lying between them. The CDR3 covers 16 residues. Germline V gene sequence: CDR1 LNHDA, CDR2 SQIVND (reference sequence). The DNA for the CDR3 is TGTGCCAGTAGTCTACATCAAGAAGGAAGAAATGAAAAACTGTTTTTT. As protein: CASSLHQEGRNEKLFF.

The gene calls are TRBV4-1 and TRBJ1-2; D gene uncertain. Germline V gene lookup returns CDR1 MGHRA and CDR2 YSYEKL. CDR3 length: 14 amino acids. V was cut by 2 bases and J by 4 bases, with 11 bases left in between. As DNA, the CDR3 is TGCGCCAGCAGCCAACCCGCAGCCCTCTATGGCTACACCTTC. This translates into CASSQPAALYGYTF.

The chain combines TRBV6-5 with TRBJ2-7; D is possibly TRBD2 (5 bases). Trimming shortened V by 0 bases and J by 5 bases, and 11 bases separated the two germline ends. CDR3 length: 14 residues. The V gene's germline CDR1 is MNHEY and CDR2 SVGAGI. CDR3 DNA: TGTGCCAGCAGTTACTCGAATTTGGGAGACGAGCAGTACTTC. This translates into CASSYSNLGDEQYF.

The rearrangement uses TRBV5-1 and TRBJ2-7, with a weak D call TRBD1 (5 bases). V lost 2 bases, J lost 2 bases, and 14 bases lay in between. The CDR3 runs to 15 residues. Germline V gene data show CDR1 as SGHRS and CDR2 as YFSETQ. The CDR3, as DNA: TGCGCCAGCAGCTTAGGACATGACGGAACCTACGAGCAGTACTTC. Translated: CASSLGHDGTYEQYF.

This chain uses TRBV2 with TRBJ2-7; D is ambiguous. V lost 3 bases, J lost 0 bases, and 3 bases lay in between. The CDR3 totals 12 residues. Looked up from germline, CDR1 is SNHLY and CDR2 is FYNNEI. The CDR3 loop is CASSEASYEQYF. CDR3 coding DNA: TGTGCCAGCAGTGAGGCCTCCTACGAGCAGTACTTC. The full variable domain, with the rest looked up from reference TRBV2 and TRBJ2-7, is EPEVTQTPSHQVTQMGQEVILRCVPISNHLYFYWYRQILGQKVEFLVSFYNNEISEKSEIFDDQFSVERPDGSNFTLKIRSTKLEDSAMYFCASSEASYEQYFGPGTRLTVT.